These T cell receptor beta chains were read from a single sample in a study of blood T cell repertoires in COVID-19. Measured with immunoSEQ multiplex PCR; TCRdb has only the in-frame clones, and not every one. The sample lists about 95,000 clones, 81% occurring once. What was sequenced was peripheral blood. Receptors were obtained from a man at least 80 years old with COVID-19, enrolled during active disease. Both conserved end residues are part of each CDR3.

v_gene	j_gene	CDR3aa
TRBV20-1	TRBJ2-1	CSASKTGGFYNEQFF
TRBV27	TRBJ2-1	CASRLAGGSEQFF
TRBV5-5	TRBJ2-3	CASSLVLDTQYF
TRBV29-1	TRBJ2-5	CSVSLAQSFLGETQYF
TRBV6-5	TRBJ1-4	CASSIGQRFRQKLFF
TRBV4-1	TRBJ2-1	CASSRRLAGVAYNEQFF
TRBV7-9	TRBJ1-5	CASSLGGAGNQPQHF
TRBV19	TRBJ1-1	CASSMGQGNTETFF
TRBV10-2	TRBJ1-1	CASSPPGGSASAFF
TRBV20-1	TRBJ1-1	CSAEGAAEAFF
TRBV4-2	TRBJ2-7	CASSHRKTSSSYEQYF
TRBV18	TRBJ2-4	CASSPFNRGRNIQYF
TRBV7-2	TRBJ2-1	CASSLALGANEQFF
TRBV7-9	TRBJ1-2	CASSSDSLLYGYTF
TRBV5-4	TRBJ1-4	CASSLSPGDNEKLFF
TRBV15	TRBJ2-1	CATSRDRRTGNEQFF
TRBV9	TRBJ1-2	CASSVEGPTGSSGYTF
TRBV5-1	TRBJ2-2	CASSRSGVGTGELFF
TRBV5-4	TRBJ1-1	CASSSLKTGGAFF
TRBV7-8	TRBJ2-1	CASSLNTDTQIRYEQFF
TRBV14	TRBJ1-2	CASSPHGQGNYGYTF
TRBV5-1	TRBJ2-5	CASSFAGAVETQYF
TRBV3-1/TRBV3-2	TRBJ1-1	CASSQDRDTGGAFF
TRBV9	TRBJ2-5	CASSVGTGGQETQYF
TRBV9	TRBJ2-1	CASSVTGTSNEQFF
TRBV27	TRBJ1-5	CASSLKGSSNQPQHF
TRBV10-3	TRBJ1-1	CAISEGGTVEAFF
TRBV4-3	TRBJ1-2	CASSQTGANYGYTF
TRBV5-1	TRBJ1-5	CASSLGQGDQPQHF
TRBV7-7	TRBJ2-2	CASSPGRGNTGELFF
TRBV3-1/TRBV3-2	TRBJ1-2	CASSHGDRGDGYTF
TRBV25-1	TRBJ2-2	CASSPQANTGELFF
TRBV4-1	TRBJ1-3	CASSQDLLSGNTIYF
TRBV12-3/TRBV12-4	TRBJ1-6	CASSLAADSPLHF
TRBV7-2	TRBJ2-7	CASSLTGGYEQYF
TRBV2	TRBJ1-3	CASSEEYSGNTIYF
TRBV28	TRBJ1-2	CASRGTGGSNYGYTF
TRBV6-2/TRBV6-3	TRBJ2-1	CASSYGHNEQFF
TRBV19	TRBJ1-4	CASSIPGDASNNEKLFF
TRBV5-1	TRBJ2-1	CASSPHSGLVSYNEQFF
TRBV20-1	TRBJ2-1	CSASKIEEQFF
TRBV12-3/TRBV12-4	TRBJ2-7	CASTTRRGNEQYF
TRBV20-1	TRBJ2-1	CSASDHGRGTNNEQFF
TRBV14	TRBJ1-2	CASSQAGTGYGYTF
TRBV10-3	TRBJ2-3	CATTGLGRSDTQYF
TRBV7-9	TRBJ2-2	CASSLARSRDTGELFF
TRBV24-1	TRBJ2-3	CATSDPNEQGANTHTDTQYF
TRBV18	TRBJ1-2	CASSPDRGGNGYTF
TRBV11-2	TRBJ2-6	CASSIYRAGANVLTF
TRBV5-4	TRBJ1-6	CASSGSRGANSPLHF
TRBV7-9	TRBJ1-1	CASSPAGGNTEAFF
TRBV7-2	TRBJ2-3	CASSLGGKDTQYF
TRBV12-3/TRBV12-4	TRBJ1-2	CASSATGFFGYTF
TRBV5-1	TRBJ2-7	CASSLGQRNYEQYF
TRBV6-2/TRBV6-3	TRBJ2-7	CASSSPGTSRYEQYF
TRBV7-2	TRBJ1-3	CASSLFGGVRAGNTIYF
TRBV6-5	TRBJ1-6	CAAAGQGFGSPLHF